Listed below are T cell receptor beta chains from one sample, sequenced in a study of shared clonotypes between healthy human individuals. Libraries were prepared by immunoSEQ multiplex PCR; TCRdb keeps only in-frame clonotypes and omits some of them. The sample contains hundreds of thousands of clones, roughly 70% of which appear only once. Sequences were obtained from memory CD4+ T cells sorted from blood. The receptor set was obtained from a woman younger than 45 in good health. Each CDR3 is given with its conserved first and last residue. A D gene is named only where the DNA matches it firmly. Size tells how often a clone was seen (once, few, many) or the class of an expanded clone, and some rows leave it out.

D gene,clone size,J gene,V gene,CDR3 protein,CDR3 DNA
TRBD2,few,TRBJ2-1,TRBV6-1,CASSEVKRERQFF,TGTGCCAGCAGTGAGGTAAAGCGGGAGAGGCAGTTCTTC
NA,NA,TRBJ1-4,TRBV28,CASSLNRPSDEKLFF,TGTGCCAGCAGTTTAAACCGACCAAGCGATGAAAAACTGTTTTTT
NA,NA,TRBJ1-3,TRBV6-5,CASQGNGDTIYF,TGTGCCAGCCAGGGGAACGGGGACACCATATATTTT
NA,NA,TRBJ2-2,TRBV27,CASSLSRGLGTGELFF,TGTGCCAGCAGTTTATCTAGGGGCCTGGGCACCGGGGAGCTGTTTTTT
NA,NA,TRBJ2-5,TRBV11-2,CASSSGKPPPQYF,TGTGCCAGCAGCTCAGGGAAGCCGCCGCCCCAGTACTTC
NA,NA,TRBJ1-1,TRBV27,CASRAGGSTEAFF,TGTGCCAGCAGGGCTGGGGGGAGCACTGAAGCTTTCTTT
NA,NA,TRBJ1-5,TRBV7-2,CASSLDQAANQPQHF,TGTGCCAGCAGCTTAGATCAGGCAGCCAATCAGCCCCAGCATTTT
NA,NA,TRBJ2-2,TRBV5-8,CASSVGVHNTGELFF,TGTGCCAGCAGCGTGGGGGTCCATAACACCGGGGAGCTGTTTTTT
NA,NA,TRBJ2-2,TRBV4-1,CASSRPGRDTGELFF,TGCGCCAGCAGCCGCCCGGGACGCGACACCGGGGAGCTGTTTTTT
TRBD2,NA,TRBJ2-7,TRBV6-6,CASSYAGGSYEQYF,TGTGCCAGCAGTTACGCCGGGGGGAGCTACGAGCAGTACTTC
TRBD1,NA,TRBJ2-5,TRBV25-1,CASSAQGAKETQYF,TGTGCCAGCAGTGCACAGGGGGCGAAAGAGACCCAGTACTTC
NA,once,TRBJ1-2,TRBV18,CASSPGSDYGYTF,TGTGCCAGCTCACCAGGGAGCGACTATGGCTACACCTTC
NA,many,TRBJ1-4,TRBV10-3,CAISVLGQPNEKLFF,TGTGCCATCAGTGTCCTTGGACAGCCTAATGAAAAACTGTTTTTT
TRBD1,NA,TRBJ1-2,TRBV28,CASSLGQGARGYTF,TGTGCCAGCAGTCTCGGACAGGGTGCCCGTGGCTACACCTTC
TRBD2,NA,TRBJ2-3,TRBV7-2,CASSRDYLSTDTQYF,TGTGCCAGCAGCAGGGACTACCTAAGCACAGATACGCAGTATTTT
NA,NA,TRBJ2-1,TRBV5-1,CASSAGQSHNEQFF,TGCGCCAGCAGCGCGGGACAGAGTCACAATGAGCAGTTCTTC
NA,NA,TRBJ1-1,TRBV7-9,CASSLGRTENTEAFF,TGTGCCAGCAGCTTAGGGCGGACGGAGAACACTGAAGCTTTCTTT
TRBD1,NA,TRBJ2-2,TRBV5-1,CASSYGDRDAGELFF,TGCGCCAGCAGCTATGGCGACAGGGATGCCGGGGAGCTGTTTTTT
TRBD2,NA,TRBJ2-7,TRBV2,CASSIGLAGNDEQYF,TGTGCCAGCAGTATAGGACTAGCGGGAAATGACGAGCAGTACTTC
TRBD1,few,TRBJ2-7,TRBV18,CASSPAPGGDAGEQYF,TGTGCCAGCTCACCAGCCCCAGGGGGCGATGCAGGTGAGCAGTACTTC
NA,once,TRBJ2-5,TRBV5-1,CASHSGEAETQYF,TGCGCCAGCCACTCTGGAGAGGCAGAGACCCAGTACTTC
NA,NA,TRBJ2-7,TRBV5-1,CASRIQAGRLYEQYF,TGCGCCAGCAGGATCCAGGCGGGACGGCTCTACGAGCAGTACTTC
TRBD2,NA,TRBJ2-1,TRBV11-2,CASSSSAQEAGLYNEQFF,TGTGCCAGCAGCTCTAGCGCCCAGGAAGCGGGGCTGTACAATGAGCAGTTCTTC
TRBD1,NA,TRBJ2-5,TRBV14,CASSQRPGTGLQTQYF,TGTGCCAGCAGCCAAAGGCCGGGGACAGGTCTTCAGACCCAGTACTTC
TRBD1,NA,TRBJ2-7,TRBV6-1,CASSATGALYEQYF,TGTGCCAGCAGTGCGACAGGGGCTCTGTACGAGCAGTACTTC
TRBD2,NA,TRBJ2-3,TRBV27,CASSTPGGVKYTQYF,TGTGCCAGCAGTACTCCGGGAGGGGTCAAGTATACGCAGTATTTT
TRBD2,NA,TRBJ2-2,TRBV7-8,CASSSGIAGDTGELFF,TGTGCCAGCAGCTCCGGGATAGCGGGGGACACCGGGGAGCTGTTTTTT
NA,NA,TRBJ2-7,TRBV5-8,CASSLERREQYF,TGTGCCAGCAGCTTGGAACGGAGGGAGCAGTACTTC
TRBD1,many,TRBJ1-2,TRBV10-3,CATLQGAEGYTF,TGTGCCACCTTACAGGGGGCAGAAGGCTACACCTTC
TRBD2,NA,TRBJ2-7,TRBV5-1,CASSILPLAGEGYEQYF,TGCGCCAGCAGCATTCTTCCACTAGCGGGAGAAGGGTACGAGCAGTACTTC
NA,NA,TRBJ1-1,TRBV20-1,CSANDLVAFF,TGCAGTGCTAACGATCTGGTAGCTTTCTTT
NA,NA,TRBJ2-5,TRBV6-1,CASSEVLGAGRGVYQETQYF,TGTGCCAGCAGTGAAGTTCTAGGGGCTGGGAGAGGCGTTTACCAAGAGACCCAGTACTTC
TRBD2,NA,TRBJ2-3,TRBV7-8,CASSPGTSVSDTQYF,TGTGCCAGCAGCCCTGGGACTAGCGTGTCAGATACGCAGTATTTT
TRBD1,NA,TRBJ1-1,TRBV4-1,CASSQDYDRGVNTEAFF,TGCGCCAGCAGCCAAGATTACGACAGGGGGGTGAACACTGAAGCTTTCTTT
NA,few,TRBJ1-2,TRBV19,CASSRVPNYGYTF,TGTGCCAGTAGTCGGGTACCTAACTATGGCTACACCTTC